The 26 T cell receptor beta chains given below trace back to one sample, sequenced in a study of T cells after yellow fever vaccination. TCRdb re-called the 5' RACE reads through MiXCR, storing one row per CDR3 protein. The table shows roughly 300,000 distinct CDR3 sequences, with around 8.1% occurring only once. The sample here was PBMCs, taken more than 40 days after the first yellow fever vaccination. The origin of the receptors is a man younger than 35 who received the YFV17D yellow fever vaccine.

The CDR3: CASSSRTGLNTEAFF. The CDR3, as DNA: TGTGCCAGCAGCTCAAGGACAGGCTTGAACACTGAAGCTTTCTTT. This chain joins TRBV7-2 and TRBJ1-1, with 7 bases lining up with TRBD1. The J segment lost 0 bases and the V segment lost 4 bases, leaving 5 bases of the junction unmatched. The germline V gene encodes CDR1 SGHTA and CDR2 FQGNSA. This CDR3 has 15 residues.

The chain has TRBV7-9 and TRBJ2-1; D is unclear. Germline CDR1 is SEHNR and CDR2 is FQNEAQ (reference sequence). Trimming pared 1 base from V and 6 bases from J, leaving 13 bases between. The CDR3 consists of 15 residues. The CDR3 nucleotides read TGTGCCAGCAGCTTAGGTGGGGTAATATTCAATGAGCAGTTCTTC. Amino acids: CASSLGGVIFNEQFF.

This clonotype has only a few counts. This chain uses TRBV15 with TRBJ2-1, with D possibly being TRBD2 (6 bases). CDR3 length: 15 amino acids. The V gene lost 8 bases and the J gene lost 3 bases, with 17 bases spanning the gap. Germline V gives CDR1 LNHNV, CDR2 YYDKDF (reference sequence). CDR3 in DNA: TGTGCCACCGGGGGAACTAGCTCTGACTACAATGAGCAGTTCTTC. Its protein product is CATGGTSSDYNEQFF.

The J gene is TRBJ2-5, the V gene TRBV28; D is unresolved. The germline V gene has CDR1 MDHEN and CDR2 SYDVKM. The CDR3 has 12 amino acids. V was shortened by 3 bases and J by 8 bases, with 10 bases between the two germline ends. CDR3 amino acids: CASSFLTATQYF. For the CDR3, the DNA is TGTGCCAGCAGTTTCTTGACCGCCACCCAGTACTTC.

This clonotype was detected a few times. The rearrangement links TRBV29-1 to TRBJ1-3; D is perhaps TRBD1 (5 bases). Trimming took off 6 bases at V and 0 bases at J, with 6 bases between the two ends. The V gene's germline CDR1 is SQVTM and CDR2 ANQGSEA. This CDR3 has 12 amino acids. The CDR3 loop is CSVTDSGNTIYF. The CDR3 DNA is TGCAGCGTGACAGACTCTGGAAACACCATATATTTT.

The J gene is TRBJ1-5, the V gene TRBV6-1; D not certain. V was clipped by 6 bases and J by 5 bases, with 11 bases between them. The length of the CDR3 is 13 residues. Germline CDR1 reads MNHNS; CDR2 reads SASEGT. The CDR3 region is CASSVDEHQPQHF. CDR3 nucleotide sequence: TGTGCCAGCAGCGTTGACGAGCATCAGCCCCAGCATTTT.

CDR3 residues: CASSYSTPGEQFF. The CDR3 DNA is TGTGCCAGCAGTTACTCCACCCCCGGAGAGCAGTTCTTC. This rearrangement joins TRBV6-5 to TRBJ2-1; unclear D gene. Germline CDR1 and CDR2: MNHEY and SVGAGI. The CDR3 length is 13 residues. V lost 0 bases and J lost 10, with 10 bases in between.

This clonotype was detected a few times. The chain employs TRBV27 and TRBJ1-2, with TRBD1 as a possible D gene (5 bases). This CDR3 comprises 12 residues. CDR1 and CDR2 (germline): MNHEY, SMNVEV (reference sequence). The V gene lost 3 bases and the J gene lost 6 bases, with 8 bases spanning the gap. The CDR3 coding sequence is TGTGCCAGCAGTTTCGGGGCGGATGGCTACACCTTC. It is translated as CASSFGADGYTF.

The chain combines TRBV10-3 with TRBJ2-2, with 7 bases identical to TRBD1. This CDR3 is 13 amino acids long. V lost 8 bases to trimming and J lost 0 bases; unmatched junction nucleotides: 0. CDR1 and CDR2 from the germline V gene are ENHRY and SYGVKD. The CDR3 DNA reads as TGTGCCATCCAGGGGGCGAACACCGGGGAGCTGTTTTTT. It is translated as CAIQGANTGELFF.

This sequence joins TRBV12-3 or TRBV12-4 and TRBJ2-1, with 7 positions matching TRBD2. J lost 8 bases, V lost 5 bases, and 9 bases had no gene match. This CDR3 is built from 14 residues. The CDR3 loop reads CASSPPTSVDEQFF. The CDR3 DNA is TGTGCCAGCAGTCCCCCCACTAGCGTCGATGAGCAGTTCTTC.

With respect to this clonotype: This may arise from a read error, as a much more abundant clone is one base away. J is TRBJ2-4 and V is TRBV5-5; 8 positions match TRBD1. The trim removed 4 bases at V and 9 bases at J, leaving 15 bases unmatched. The CDR3 extends over 16 amino acids. In germline, CDR1 is SGHKS, CDR2 YYEKEE (reference sequence). The CDR3 sequence: CASSGRQGMSGGIQYF. The CDR3 region has the DNA TGTGCCAGCAGCGGACGACAGGGGATGAGTGGAGGCATTCAGTACTTC.

This clonotype was seen only a few times. The rearrangement uses TRBV5-1 and TRBJ2-7; a possible D gene is TRBD1 (5 bases). CDR3 length: 13 amino acids. V lost 4 bases, J lost 6 bases, and 14 bases lay in between. The germline CDR1 and CDR2 sequences are SGHRS and YFSETQ. The DNA for the CDR3 is TGCGCCAGCAGCAGGATGACAGTCTCCGAGCAGTACGTC. Its translation: CASSRMTVSEQYV.

This clonotype was counted ten times or more. The chain has TRBV5-4 and TRBJ2-2; D unresolved. CDR3 length: 14 amino acids. Germline CDR1 reads SGHNT; CDR2 reads YYREEE (reference sequence). V was cut by 0 bases and J by 6 bases, with 9 bases left in between. CDR3 sequence reads: CASSLGVSAGELFF. For the CDR3, the DNA is TGTGCCAGCAGCTTGGGTGTCAGCGCCGGGGAGCTGTTTTTT.

This clonotype came up a few times. The chain has TRBV3-1 and TRBJ2-2; D possibly corresponds to TRBD1 (6 bases). Trimming shortened V by 0 bases and J by 3 bases, and 20 bases separated the two germline ends. Per the germline V gene, CDR1 is LGHDT and CDR2 is YNNKEL (reference sequence). There are 19 residues in the CDR3. The DNA of the CDR3 is TGTGCCAGCAGCCAAGAGTTTGGCCAGGCAGGGGTTTACACCGGGGAGCTGTTTTTT. This sequence encodes CASSQEFGQAGVYTGELFF.

The chain joins TRBV7-6 to TRBJ1-4; D gene uncertain. Germline V gene sequence: CDR1 SGHVS, CDR2 FNYEAQ. V was clipped by 0 bases and J by 8 bases, with 13 bases between them. CDR3 length equals 15 residues. CDR3 DNA sequence: TGTGCCAGCAGCTTAGCGGCGGGGTTGGGAGAAAAACTGTTTTTT. Its translation: CASSLAAGLGEKLFF.

Ten or more counts support this clonotype. The CDR3 coding sequence is TGTGCCAGCAGCCCGGGACTCAGCACAGATACGCAGTATTTT. This sequence encodes CASSPGLSTDTQYF. The chain carries TRBV7-2 and TRBJ2-3; perhaps TRBD2 as D (6 bases). The V and J ends lost 5 bases and 0 bases respectively, with 9 bases between them. The CDR3 length is 14 residues. The germline CDR1 and CDR2 sequences are SGHTA and FQGNSA.

V gene TRBV7-2 combines with J gene TRBJ2-3, with 10 bases aligning to TRBD2. The V gene end was trimmed by 5 bases and the J gene end by 9 bases; junction bases not matched to a gene: 5. The CDR3 runs to 13 residues. Germline V gene lookup returns CDR1 SGHTA and CDR2 FQGNSA. CDR3 in amino acids: CASSTGLAVTQYF. In nucleotides, the CDR3 is TGTGCCAGCAGCACAGGACTAGCGGTGACGCAGTATTTT.

This clonotype was counted between two and nine times. This chain uses TRBV27 with TRBJ2-3; the D call may be TRBD1 or TRBD2 (5 bases each). Germline CDR1 MNHEY, CDR2 SMNVEV (reference sequence). This CDR3 has 14 residues. The CDR3 DNA follows: TGTGCACAGCAATGGGTCAGGGAGATCTATACGCAGTATTTT. This encodes CAQQWVREIYTQYF.

The chain links TRBV10-3 to TRBJ2-1; D not certain. This CDR3 comprises 15 residues. V was trimmed by 4 bases and J by 2 bases, leaving 12 bases between them. Germline CDR1 reads ENHRY; CDR2 reads SYGVKD. The CDR3 loop reads CAISGLDSTYNEQFF. CDR3 sequence (DNA): TGTGCCATCAGTGGGCTAGATAGCACCTACAATGAGCAGTTCTTC.

This clonotype was detected a few times. The gene calls are TRBV12-3 or TRBV12-4 and TRBJ1-1; 7 bases are a match to TRBD1. Trimming at V came to 1 base and at J to 0 bases, leaving 8 bases not matched to a gene. The CDR3 covers 17 residues. The CDR3 DNA follows: TGTGCCAGCAGTTTAGGACAGGGAGTGGGGATGAACACTGAAGCTTTCTTT. Translation gives CASSLGQGVGMNTEAFF.

This clonotype was observed many times. This chain joins TRBV7-6 and TRBJ1-2; no clear D. The V end was cut by 0 bases, the J end by 8 bases, with 7 bases between. The CDR3 runs to 12 residues. The germline V gene has CDR1 SGHVS and CDR2 FNYEAQ. CDR3 coding DNA: TGTGCCAGCAGCTTAGCCGGTTGGGGCTACACCTTC. Translation gives CASSLAGWGYTF.

This clonotype occurred a few times. The CDR3 DNA follows: TGCGCCAGCAGCTTGGCCGGAACCGACCAAGAGACCCAGTACTTC. Translation: CASSLAGTDQETQYF. The chain couples TRBV5-1 to TRBJ2-5; D is unclear. Germline V gives CDR1 SGHRS, CDR2 YFSETQ. This CDR3 is built from 15 residues. Trimming left V 0 bases short and J 0 bases short, with 9 bases between.

The rearrangement joins TRBV7-2 to TRBJ2-1; no firm D call. CDR1 SGHTA and CDR2 FQGNSA come from the germline V gene. Trimming took 3 bases from V and 6 from J, leaving 15 bases between them. CDR3 length: 15 residues. The CDR3 region is CASSLDSIAGNEQFF. The CDR3 DNA follows: TGTGCCAGCAGCTTGGATTCGATTGCTGGCAATGAGCAGTTCTTC. The variable domain in full, with the rest retrieved from reference TRBV7-2 and TRBJ2-1, is GAGVSQSPSNKVTEKGKDVELRCDPISGHTALYWYRQSLGQGLEFLIYFQGNSAPDKSGLPSDRFSAERTGGSVSTLTIQRTQQEDSAVYLCASSLDSIAGNEQFFGPGTRLTVL.

The sample holds a few counts of this clonotype. The chain carries TRBV14 and TRBJ2-1; D possibly corresponds to TRBD1 (6 bases). The V and J ends lost 4 bases and 8 bases respectively, with 15 bases between them. Germline V lookup: CDR1 SGHDN, CDR2 FVKESK. The CDR3 has 14 residues. The CDR3 region has the DNA TGTGCCAGCAGCCCCCACAGGGTTTGGGATGAGCAGTTCTTC. Amino acids: CASSPHRVWDEQFF.

This clonotype was detected many times. The rearrangement joins TRBV12-3 or TRBV12-4 to TRBJ1-5; D is unresolved. The germline V and J ends were trimmed by 5 bases and 0 bases, with 8 bases remaining between them. The CDR3 consists of 14 residues. CDR3 region: CASSNRLSNQPQHF. The CDR3 DNA sequence: TGTGCCAGCAGTAACAGACTTAGCAATCAGCCCCAGCATTTT.

This clonotype was counted only a few times. The rearrangement uses TRBV6-2 or TRBV6-3 and TRBJ2-7; 10 bases agree with TRBD1. V trimming: 4 bases; J trimming: 3 bases; junction bases outside the gene matches: 12. This CDR3 contains 17 residues. From germline, CDR1 is MNHEY and CDR2 SVGEGT. CDR3 amino acids: CASSLTLPGQGYYEQYV. Written as DNA, the CDR3 is TGTGCCAGCAGTTTGACCCTCCCGGGACAGGGGTACTACGAGCAGTACGTC.